Presented here are 14 T cell receptor beta chains from one specimen sequenced in a study of CD8 T cells in Susac syndrome. Random-hexamer reverse transcription was applied to roughly 0.5 to 1 ug RNA. Each CDR3 protein gets one entry after TCRdb re-called the immunoSEQ multiplex PCR reads with MiXCR. The sample yields roughly 70,000 distinct CDR3 sequences, nearly 96% seen once. Sequencing input: CD4+ T cells from PBMCs. These receptors came from a human donor with multiple sclerosis.

This clonotype was picked up one time. The CDR3 loop is CSARVGLANQPQHF. CDR3 coding DNA: TGCAGTGCTAGAGTGGGGCTGGCGAATCAGCCCCAGCATTTT. The genes are TRBV20-1 and TRBJ1-5; possibly TRBD1 for D (5 bases). The CDR3 has 14 amino acids. Between the trimmed V and J ends, which lost 1 base and 4 bases, there was a span of 11 bases. Germline V gene lookup returns CDR1 DFQATT and CDR2 SNEGSKA (reference sequence).

The genes are TRBV6-6 and TRBJ2-7, with D perhaps TRBD2 (5 bases). Trimming took 6 bases from V and 6 from J, leaving 18 bases between them. The CDR3 has 14 residues. Germline V gives CDR1 MNHNY, CDR2 SVGAGI (reference sequence). Written as DNA, the CDR3 is TGTGCCAGCAGGAAACCCGGGCCTGCGGGCGAGCAGTACTTC. It is translated as CASRKPGPAGEQYF.

The chain carries TRBV30 and TRBJ2-5, with 7 positions matching TRBD2. This CDR3 spans 14 amino acids. Germline values: CDR1 GTSNPN, CDR2 SVGIG (reference sequence). Trimming at V came to 0 bases and at J to 5 bases, leaving 6 bases not matched to a gene. CDR3 DNA sequence: TGTGCCTGGAGTGTTGGCGGGGGAGGGGAGACCCAGTACTTC. This translates into CAWSVGGGGETQYF.

The chain recombines TRBV20-1 with TRBJ2-7; the D is unclear. Germline values: CDR1 DFQATT, CDR2 SNEGSKA (reference sequence). V was cut by 3 bases and J by 2 bases, with 14 bases left in between. The CDR3 totals 14 residues. In nucleotides, the CDR3 is TGCAGTGCTAGGCCTATTTACGTTACCTACGAGCAGTACTTC. Translated: CSARPIYVTYEQYF.

The chain employs TRBV20-1 and TRBJ1-1; the D is unclear. Germline V gene data show CDR1 as DFQATT and CDR2 as SNEGSKA (reference sequence). Trimming removed 3 bases at V and 4 bases at J, with 15 bases between. The CDR3 has 14 residues. DNA of the CDR3: TGCAGTGCTAGTCCTCGGAGAGTTGGCACTGAAGCTTTCTTT. It is translated as CSASPRRVGTEAFF.

The J gene is TRBJ2-3, the V gene TRBV14, with 11 positions matching TRBD2. The CDR3 is 16 residues long. CDR1 is SGHDN, CDR2 FVKESK, per germline. V lost 3 bases, J lost 1 base, and 3 bases stayed unmatched. The CDR3 is CASSQLAGGRTDTQYF. CDR3 nucleotides: TGTGCCAGCAGCCAGCTAGCGGGGGGTCGCACAGATACGCAGTATTTT.

The J gene is TRBJ1-4, the V gene TRBV3-1; 11 positions agree with TRBD1. This CDR3 region has 14 residues. Germline CDR1 is LGHDT and CDR2 is YNNKEL (reference sequence). V gave up 5 bases and J gave up 7 bases; unmatched junction bases: 3. CDR3 in amino acids: CASSGTGGVEKLFF. DNA for the CDR3: TGTGCCAGCAGCGGGACAGGGGGAGTTGAAAAACTGTTTTTT. The full variable domain, in which reference TRBV3-1 and TRBJ1-4 provide the parts outside the CDR3, is DTAVSQTPKYLVTQMGNDKSIKCEQNLGHDTMYWYKQDSKKFLKIMFSYNNKELIINETVPNRFSPKSPDKAHLNLHINSLELGDSAVYFCASSGTGGVEKLFFGSGTQLSVL.

The genes are TRBV24-1 and TRBJ2-3, with 13 bases identical to TRBD2. V shed 5 bases, J shed 2 bases, and the junction held 6 bases outside the gene matches. Germline lookup yields CDR1 KGHDR and CDR2 SFDVKD. The CDR3 has 17 residues. CDR3 amino acids: CATSGWTSGGHTDTQYF. CDR3 DNA sequence: TGTGCCACCAGTGGTTGGACTAGCGGGGGACACACAGATACGCAGTATTTT.

The chain uses TRBV21-1 and TRBJ2-2; the D call in the table, TRBD2, was not verified against the DNA. TRBV21-1 is a pseudogene segment. This CDR3 comprises 16 residues. The chain's CDR3 is CASSKSLAGGLGELFF. Here the CDR3 DNA reads TGTGCCAGCAGCAAAAGCTTAGCGGGGGGCCTCGGGGAGCTGTTTTTT.

The rearrangement links TRBV12-3 or TRBV12-4 to TRBJ2-2, with D uncertain. CDR3 length equals 14 residues. Trimming pared 3 bases from V and 3 bases from J, leaving 8 bases between. CDR3 in amino acids: CASSFGGDTGELFF. CDR3 nucleotide sequence: TGTGCCAGCAGTTTTGGCGGAGACACCGGGGAGCTGTTTTTT.

The chain recombines TRBV6-4 with TRBJ2-3; tentatively, D is TRBD1 (6 bases). The CDR3 runs to 14 residues. Between the trimmed V and J ends, which lost 7 bases and 0 bases, there was a span of 11 bases. CDR1 is MRHNA, CDR2 SNTAGT, per germline. CDR3: CASTKQGSTDTQYF. For the CDR3, the DNA is TGTGCCAGCACCAAACAGGGAAGCACAGATACGCAGTATTTT.

The V gene is TRBV11-2, the J gene TRBJ1-2, with D perhaps TRBD1 (6 bases). The CDR3 contains 12 residues. V was clipped by 5 bases and J by 8 bases, with 12 bases between them. CDR1 SGHAT and CDR2 FQNNGV come from the germline V gene. CDR3 nucleotide sequence: TGTGCCAGCAGCGCCAGACAGGAGGGCTACACCTTC. Its protein product is CASSARQEGYTF. The full variable domain, completed using reference TRBV11-2 and TRBJ1-2, is EAGVAQSPRYKIIEKRQSVAFWCNPISGHATLYWYQQILGQGPKLLIQFQNNGVVDDSQLPKDRFSAERLKGVDSTLKIQPAKLEDSAVYLCASSARQEGYTFGSGTRLTVV.

The chain employs TRBV4-2 and TRBJ2-3; tentative D call: TRBD2 (5 bases). Deletions cut 4 bases from V and 1 base from J, with 15 bases between. This CDR3 is 16 amino acids long. CDR1 LGHNA and CDR2 YNFKEQ come from the germline V gene. The CDR3 DNA reads as TGTGCCAGCAGCCTCTACGGAACTAGGGGCACAGATACGCAGTATTTT. This sequence encodes CASSLYGTRGTDTQYF.

The chain couples TRBV20-1 to TRBJ2-5, with unresolved D. CDR3 size: 14 residues. The V end was cut by 3 bases, the J end by 1 base, with 12 bases between. Germline CDR1 and CDR2: DFQATT and SNEGSKA (reference sequence). In DNA, the CDR3 is TGCAGTGCTAGTCCCCCAACGGGCCAAGAGACCCAGTACTTC. Translation gives CSASPPTGQETQYF.